This T cell receptor (beta chain) originates from a study of blood T cells in healthy people across ages. Study observations and caveats: Shifts in expanded clonotypes may have been confounded by donor CMV status, which was unknown. Since the PBMCs were unsorted, naive and antigen-experienced cells could not be conclusively compared. Naive CD4+ cell counts and diversity both ran higher in long-lived than in aged donors.

Extracted total RNA amounted to at least 6 micrograms for each sample. In regard to this clonotype: What it binds is unknown.

Sample-barcoded 5' priming and a J-beta primer mix drove a second PCR of roughly 7 to 11 cycles. TCRdb re-called the 5' RACE reads with MiXCR, one entry per CDR3 protein. The table includes some 1,500,000 distinct CDR3 sequences, 35% to 45% detected once. Germline V CDR1 and CDR2: DFQATT, SNEGSKA (reference sequence). CDR3 length: 14 amino acids. V dropped 2 bases and J dropped 1; count of bases not matched to a gene: 4. The specimen was blood. This TCR was sampled from a woman under 30 in good health. This chain uses TRBV20-1 with TRBJ2-7; TRBD2 matches at 8 bases. CDR3 in amino acids: CSARSVAGSYEQYF. CDR3 coding DNA: TGCAGTGCTAGATCGGTAGCGGGATCCTACGAGCAGTACTTC.